This T cell receptor (beta chain) was sequenced for a study of shared clonotypes between healthy human individuals. Overall study: Used for every donor were three CD4 naive, three CD4 memory, two CD8 naive and one CD8 memory plate.

Each donor was a Caucasian adult residing in Nashville, Tennessee. It was into CD45RA+ naive and CD45RA-negative memory subsets that the CD4+ cells were split. The CDR3 has 16 residues. Per the germline V gene, CDR1 is SGHRS and CDR2 is YFSETQ. Trimming pared 0 bases from V and 4 bases from J, leaving 14 bases between. Study conclusions and caveats: Only blood samples were collected, and tissue repertoires likely differ.

This clone was recorded once. What it binds is not known. Method: immunoSEQ multiplex PCR; TCRdb's copy keeps in-frame clones and lacks some. The sample includes 2,500,000 or so clones, around 94% of them seen just once. Sequenced: naive CD4+ T cells sorted from blood. The subset was: CD45RA+ positively selected. This sequence was found in a man aged 18 to 35 in good health. The chain combines TRBV5-1 with TRBJ1-3, with D possibly TRBD1 on 5 matching bases. CDR3 protein: CASSLAGAEYGNTIYF. DNA for the CDR3: TGCGCCAGCAGCTTGGCCGGGGCTGAGTACGGAAACACCATATATTTT. Filled out from reference TRBV5-1 and TRBJ1-3, the complete variable domain reads KAGVTQTPRYLIKTRGQQVTLSCSPISGHRSVSWYQQTPGQGLQFLFEYFSETQRNKGNFPGRFSGRQFSNSRSEMNVSTLELGDSALYLCASSLAGAEYGNTIYFGEGSWLTVV.